Reported below is one T cell receptor beta chain. Its antigen is as yet unknown. The data were taken from a study of CD8 T cells in ankylosing spondylitis. Notes on the study in general: Researchers reportedly found disease-linked clones significantly enriched in matched ankylosing spondylitis synovial fluid. A subset of motif variants has previously been described in the synovial fluid and blood of reactive arthritis. Disease-associated clonotypes exhibited CD8+ identity and were relatively infrequent in peripheral blood.

Quantitative 5'-RACE with molecular barcodes was used to make the TCR beta libraries. TCRdb passed the 5' RACE reads through MiXCR, listing each CDR3 protein once. The sample holds some 220,000 distinct CDR3 sequences, roughly a tenth seen once. Trimming left V 8 bases short and J 8 bases short, with 16 bases between. Germline CDR1 and CDR2: LGHNA and YNFKEQ. This CDR3 has 13 residues. The source of this sequence is a male donor with ankylosing spondylitis or in good health (not recorded which). Sequencing used blood, either unsorted or a sorted T cell fraction (not recorded which). The rearrangement uses TRBV4-2 and TRBJ2-1, with D unclear. The CDR3 protein is CASGPGLGHEQFF. CDR3 DNA: TGTGCCAGCGGCCCTGGGCTGGGCCATGAGCAGTTCTTC.